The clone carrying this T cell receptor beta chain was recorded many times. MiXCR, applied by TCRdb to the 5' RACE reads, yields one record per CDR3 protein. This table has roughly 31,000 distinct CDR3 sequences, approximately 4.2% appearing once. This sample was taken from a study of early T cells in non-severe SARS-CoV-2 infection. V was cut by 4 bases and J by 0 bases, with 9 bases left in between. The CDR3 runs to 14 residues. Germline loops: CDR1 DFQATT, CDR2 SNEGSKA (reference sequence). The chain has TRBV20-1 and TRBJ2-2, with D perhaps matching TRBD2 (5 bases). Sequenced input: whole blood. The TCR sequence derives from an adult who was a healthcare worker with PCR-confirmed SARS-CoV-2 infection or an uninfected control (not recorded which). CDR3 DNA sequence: TGCAGTGCTATCAGCGGCGCGAACACCGGGGAGCTGTTTTTT. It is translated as CSAISGANTGELFF.